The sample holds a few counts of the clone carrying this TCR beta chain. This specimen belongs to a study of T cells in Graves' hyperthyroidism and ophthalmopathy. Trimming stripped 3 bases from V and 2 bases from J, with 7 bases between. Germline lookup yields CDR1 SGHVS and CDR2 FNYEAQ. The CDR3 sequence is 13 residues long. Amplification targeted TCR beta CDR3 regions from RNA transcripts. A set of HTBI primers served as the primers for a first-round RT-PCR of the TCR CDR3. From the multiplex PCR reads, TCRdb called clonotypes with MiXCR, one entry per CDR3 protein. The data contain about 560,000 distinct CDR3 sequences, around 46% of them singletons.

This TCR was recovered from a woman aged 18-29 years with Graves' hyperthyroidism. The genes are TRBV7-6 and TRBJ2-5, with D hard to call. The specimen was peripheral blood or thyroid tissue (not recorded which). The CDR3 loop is CASSFGRQETQYF. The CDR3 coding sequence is TGTGCCAGCAGCTTTGGTAGGCAAGAGACCCAGTACTTC. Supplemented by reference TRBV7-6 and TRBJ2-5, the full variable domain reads GAGVSQSPRYKVTKRGQDVALRCDPISGHVSLYWYRQALGQGPEFLTYFNYEAQQDKSGLPNDRFSAERPEGSISTLTIQRTEQRDSAMYRCASSFGRQETQYFGPGTRLLVL.